Shown below are 20 T cell receptor beta chains from a single sample sequenced in a study of identical twins. TCRdb called the 5' RACE reads again in MiXCR, with one record for every CDR3 protein. Of under 800,000 distinct CDR3 sequences listed, 21% are singletons. The same specimen was also included in a second study, on T cells expressing NK-cell markers.

Sequencing was performed on PBMCs. Source of these receptors: a young woman in good health.

The J gene is TRBJ2-7, the V gene TRBV29-1; perhaps TRBD1 as D (8 bases). CDR3 length: 13 residues. V was cut by 5 bases and J by 6 bases, with 17 bases left in between. The germline V gene encodes CDR1 SQVTM and CDR2 ANQGSEA. The CDR3 nucleotides are TGCAGCGTTCCCGCGGACAGGGAGGGCGAGCAGTACTTC. This encodes CSVPADREGEQYF.

Here the CDR3 DNA reads TGTGCCAGCAGCGTAGCTCTCGGACTAGCAGGCGAGACCCAGTACTTC. This sequence encodes CASSVALGLAGETQYF. The rearrangement links TRBV9 to TRBJ2-5; TRBD2 matches at 8 bases. This CDR3 region has 16 residues. V lost 0 bases, J lost 5 bases, and 9 bases stayed unmatched. Germline-derived CDR1 and CDR2 are SGDLS and YYNGEE.

This clonotype was recorded a few times. The chain carries TRBV20-1 and TRBJ2-1, with 12 bases matching TRBD2. Germline CDR1 DFQATT, CDR2 SNEGSKA (reference sequence). V lost 6 bases, J lost 4 bases, and 4 bases stayed unmatched. There are 14 residues in the CDR3. The CDR3 coding sequence is TGCAGTGCAGTACTAGCGGGGGGTTACAATGAGCAGTTCTTC. Amino acid sequence: CSAVLAGGYNEQFF.

This chain connects TRBV28 to TRBJ2-7; D perhaps matches TRBD2 (6 bases). V was clipped by 2 bases and J by 4 bases, with 15 bases between them. This CDR3 region has 15 residues. CDR1 is MDHEN and CDR2 is SYDVKM in the germline V gene. CDR3 residues: CASSLGYSGQYEQYF. The CDR3 DNA reads TGTGCCAGCAGTTTAGGTTATAGCGGTCAATACGAGCAGTACTTC. Supplemented by reference TRBV28 and TRBJ2-7, the full variable domain reads DVKVTQSSRYLVKRTGEKVFLECVQDMDHENMFWYRQDPGLGLRLIYFSYDVKMKEKGDIPEGYSVSREKKERFSLILESASTNQTSMYLCASSLGYSGQYEQYFGPGTRLTVT.

This clonotype showed up just a few times. The gene calls are TRBV30 and TRBJ2-1, with 7 bases lining up with TRBD2. With V trimmed by 8 bases and J by 1 base, 11 bases remained unmatched. Germline CDR1 GTSNPN, CDR2 SVGIG (reference sequence). The CDR3 runs to 15 residues. CDR3 loop: CAVTSAGRSYNEQFF. DNA for the CDR3: TGTGCCGTAACCTCAGCGGGGAGATCCTACAATGAGCAGTTCTTC.

CDR3: CASRDGTTAETQYF. CDR3 coding DNA: TGTGCCAGCCGCGACGGGACTACCGCCGAGACCCAGTACTTC. J is TRBJ2-5 and V is TRBV10-3, with 7 bases aligning to TRBD2. The CDR3 is 14 amino acids. Trimming took 10 bases from V and 5 from J; bases not matched to a gene: 13. Per germline, CDR1 ENHRY and CDR2 SYGVKD.

This clonotype was counted ten times or more. CDR3 bases: TGTGCCAGCAGTTCATCAGGCTTAGGATATGAGCAGTTCTTC. It specifies CASSSSGLGYEQFF. This rearrangement joins TRBV12-3 or TRBV12-4 to TRBJ2-1; no definite D call. Trimming left V 4 bases short and J 8 bases short, with 15 bases between. CDR3 length: 14 residues.

This rearrangement joins TRBV10-3 to TRBJ2-1, with D maybe TRBD1 (6 bases). The V gene lost 4 bases and the J gene lost 0 bases, with 10 bases spanning the gap. The CDR3 is made up of 15 amino acids. Germline V gives CDR1 ENHRY, CDR2 SYGVKD. CDR3 coding DNA: TGTGCCATCAGTGGCGACAGGAGCTCCTACAATGAGCAGTTCTTC. Translated, it gives CAISGDRSSYNEQFF.

The V call is TRBV27, the J call TRBJ2-7, with D unclear. This CDR3 contains 15 residues. The ends were cut back, 2 bases at V and 6 bases at J, with 17 bases in the middle. Germline V lookup: CDR1 MNHEY, CDR2 SMNVEV (reference sequence). The CDR3 reads CASSLEGNWAGEQYF. CDR3 nucleotides: TGTGCCAGCAGTTTAGAAGGGAATTGGGCCGGCGAGCAGTACTTC.

The rearrangement joins TRBV10-3 to TRBJ2-3; 7 nucleotides line up with TRBD2. Germline trimming cut 0 bases from V and 5 bases from J; bases unmatched to any gene: 5. The CDR3 consists of 15 residues. The germline V gene has CDR1 ENHRY and CDR2 SYGVKD. The CDR3 loop is CAISESSGGEDTQYF. DNA for the CDR3: TGTGCCATCAGTGAGTCGAGTGGGGGGGAAGATACGCAGTATTTT.

The V call is TRBV20-1, the J call TRBJ2-7, with no clear D. The CDR3 contains 13 residues. Germline V gives CDR1 DFQATT, CDR2 SNEGSKA (reference sequence). V was shortened by 3 bases and J by 5 bases, with 14 bases between the two germline ends. CDR3 in DNA: TGCAGTGCTAGCGTCCAGCGTGGGCACGAGCAGTACTTC. Translation: CSASVQRGHEQYF.

The V gene is TRBV2, the J gene TRBJ2-5; D is ambiguous. The CDR3 extends over 15 amino acids. Germline CDR1 is SNHLY and CDR2 is FYNNEI. V lost 0 bases and J 1 base, leaving 9 bases between the germline ends. CDR3 coding DNA: TGTGCCAGCAGTGAAGCGACACACTCCCAAGAGACCCAGTACTTC. Translation gives CASSEATHSQETQYF.

V gene TRBV5-8 combines with J gene TRBJ1-1; 9 bases fit TRBD1. V shed 2 bases, J shed 8 bases, and the junction held 4 bases outside the gene matches. Germline V lookup: CDR1 SGHTS, CDR2 YDEGEE. CDR3 size: 13 residues. The CDR3 loop is CASSFRDRDEAFF. CDR3 bases: TGTGCCAGCAGCTTCCGGGACAGGGACGAAGCTTTCTTT.

The chain recombines TRBV20-1 with TRBJ2-1; D ambiguous. The V gene's germline CDR1 is DFQATT and CDR2 SNEGSKA (reference sequence). Trimming took 8 bases from V and 4 from J, leaving 21 bases between them. The CDR3 totals 15 residues. CDR3 sequence: CSPVASTRRYNEQFF. The CDR3 nucleotides read TGCAGTCCCGTCGCGAGCACCAGAAGGTACAATGAGCAGTTCTTC.

The chain couples TRBV5-6 to TRBJ2-7; 7 nucleotides align to TRBD2. Germline assignment: CDR1 SGHDT and CDR2 YYEEEE. The ends lost 0 bases at V and 2 bases at J; junction bases unmatched: 8. The CDR3 loop spans 16 amino acids. This CDR3 is CASSLAGGTVTYEQYF. The CDR3, as DNA: TGTGCCAGCAGCTTGGCCGGGGGGACGGTGACCTACGAGCAGTACTTC.

The gene calls are TRBV7-8 and TRBJ1-6; D perhaps matches TRBD1 (5 bases). CDR3 length equals 12 residues. Germline V CDR1 and CDR2: SGHVS, FQNEAQ. V lost 4 bases and J 8 bases, leaving 6 bases between the germline ends. This chain's CDR3 is CASSWGDSPLHF. The CDR3 DNA is TGTGCCAGCAGCTGGGGGGATTCACCCCTCCACTTT.

The CDR3 DNA follows: TGCGCCAGCAGCCAAGGAACTAGAACAGCCTACGAGCAGTACTTC. Amino acid sequence: CASSQGTRTAYEQYF. The V call is TRBV4-3, the J call TRBJ2-7; possibly TRBD2 for D (5 bases). The CDR3 sequence is 15 residues long. Trimming shortened V by 1 base and J by 2 bases, and 12 bases separated the two germline ends. CDR1 and CDR2 from the germline V gene are LGHNA and YSLEER.

This clonotype turned up a few times. The genes are TRBV12-3 or TRBV12-4 and TRBJ2-7, with a possible D match to TRBD1 (6 bases). The CDR3 extends over 15 amino acids. The V gene lost 5 bases and the J gene lost 0 bases, with 14 bases spanning the gap. The DNA of the CDR3 is TGTGCCAGCAGTAGCGGCACAGGGAGCTCCTACGAGCAGTACTTC. It is translated as CASSSGTGSSYEQYF.

V is TRBV12-3 or TRBV12-4 and J is TRBJ2-5, with 7 nucleotides matching TRBD2. This CDR3 is 15 amino acids long. Unmatched junction bases numbered 5, after V lost 4 bases and J lost 0 bases. CDR3 residues: CASSSGGRDQETQYF. The DNA for the CDR3 is TGTGCCAGCAGTTCAGGCGGGAGAGACCAAGAGACCCAGTACTTC.

The genes are TRBV20-1 and TRBJ2-3; D is unresolved. The CDR3 loop spans 15 amino acids. Germline V gene sequence: CDR1 DFQATT, CDR2 SNEGSKA (reference sequence). V was trimmed by 3 bases and J by 2 bases, leaving 15 bases between them. The chain's CDR3 is CSASLTAVHTDTQYF. Here the CDR3 DNA reads TGCAGTGCTAGCTTGACTGCGGTTCACACAGATACGCAGTATTTT.